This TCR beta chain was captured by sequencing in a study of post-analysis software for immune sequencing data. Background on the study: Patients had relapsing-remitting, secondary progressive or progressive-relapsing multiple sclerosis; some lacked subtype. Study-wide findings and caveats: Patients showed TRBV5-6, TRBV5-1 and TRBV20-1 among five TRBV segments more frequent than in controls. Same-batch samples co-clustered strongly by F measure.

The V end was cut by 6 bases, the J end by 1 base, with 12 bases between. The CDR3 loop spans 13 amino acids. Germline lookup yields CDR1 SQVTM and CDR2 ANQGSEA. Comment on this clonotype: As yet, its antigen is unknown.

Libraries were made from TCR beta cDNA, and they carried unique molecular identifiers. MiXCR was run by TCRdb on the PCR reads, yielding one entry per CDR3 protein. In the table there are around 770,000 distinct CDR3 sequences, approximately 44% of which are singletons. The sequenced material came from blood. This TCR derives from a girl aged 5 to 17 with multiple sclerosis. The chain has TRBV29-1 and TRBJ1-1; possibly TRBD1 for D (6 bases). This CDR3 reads CSVGGRRNTEAFF. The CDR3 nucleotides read TGCAGCGTAGGGGGACGGAGGAACACTGAAGCTTTCTTT.